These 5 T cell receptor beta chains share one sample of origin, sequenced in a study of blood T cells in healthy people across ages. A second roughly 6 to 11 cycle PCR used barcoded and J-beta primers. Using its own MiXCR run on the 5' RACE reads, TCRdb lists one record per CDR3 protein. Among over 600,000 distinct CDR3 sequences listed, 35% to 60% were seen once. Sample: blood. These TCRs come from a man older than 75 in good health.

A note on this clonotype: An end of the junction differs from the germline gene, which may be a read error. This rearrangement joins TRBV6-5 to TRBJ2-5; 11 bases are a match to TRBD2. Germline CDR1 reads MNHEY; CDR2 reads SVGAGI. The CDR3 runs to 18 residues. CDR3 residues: CAGSYSRIGRLAGREQYF. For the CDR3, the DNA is TGTGCCGGCAGTTACTCGAGAATCGGTCGACTAGCGGGAAGGGAGCAGTACTTC.

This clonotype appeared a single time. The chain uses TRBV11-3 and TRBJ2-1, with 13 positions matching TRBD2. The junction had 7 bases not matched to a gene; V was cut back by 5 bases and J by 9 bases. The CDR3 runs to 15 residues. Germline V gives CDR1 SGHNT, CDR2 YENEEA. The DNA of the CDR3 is TGTGCCAGCAGCCCACTAGCGGGAGGGCGAAGTGAGCAGTTCTTC. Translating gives CASSPLAGGRSEQFF.

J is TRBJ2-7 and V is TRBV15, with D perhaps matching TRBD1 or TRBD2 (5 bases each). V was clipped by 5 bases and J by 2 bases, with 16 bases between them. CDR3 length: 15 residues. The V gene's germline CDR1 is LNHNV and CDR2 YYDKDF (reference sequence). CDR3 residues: CATSQDRGLAYEQYF. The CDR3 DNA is TGTGCCACCAGCCAAGATCGGGGCTTAGCCTACGAGCAGTACTTC.

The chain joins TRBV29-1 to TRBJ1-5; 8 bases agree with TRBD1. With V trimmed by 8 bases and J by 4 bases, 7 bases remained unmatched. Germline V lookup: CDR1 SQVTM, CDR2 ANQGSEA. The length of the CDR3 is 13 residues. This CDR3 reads CSIGQGANQPQHF. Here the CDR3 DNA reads TGCAGCATTGGGCAGGGGGCAAATCAGCCCCAGCATTTT. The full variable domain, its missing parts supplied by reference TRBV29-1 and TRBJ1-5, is SAVISQKPSRDICQRGTSLTIQCQVDSQVTMMFWYRQQPGQSLTLIATANQGSEATYESGFVIDKFPISRPNLTFSTLTVSNMSPEDSSIYLCSIGQGANQPQHFGDGTRLSIL.

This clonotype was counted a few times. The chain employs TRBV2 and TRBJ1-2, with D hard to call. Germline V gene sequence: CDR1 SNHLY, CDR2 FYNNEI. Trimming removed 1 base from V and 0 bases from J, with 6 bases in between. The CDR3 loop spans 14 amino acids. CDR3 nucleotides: TGTGCCAGCAGTGAAGGGGAAACTAACTATGGCTACACCTTC. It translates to CASSEGETNYGYTF.